This record concerns one TCR beta chain sequence. Its antigen remains unidentified. Clones were sequenced by immunoSEQ multiplex PCR, and TCRdb holds only the in-frame ones, with some missing. The table has almost 30,000 clones, around 79% seen once. This record comes from a study of regulatory dendritic cells for organ transplantation. Study observations and caveats: Alloreactive memory CD8+ T cell pools varied considerably between individuals. Naive T cells showed high diversity, memory cells less, memory CD8+ least.

CD4+ or CD8+ T cells were sorted as naive CD45RA+ or memory CD45RO+. Sequencing was performed on memory CD4+ T cells from blood. Specified subset: CD45RO+ memory T cells. This TCR was recovered from a human donor in good health.

The CDR3 reads CASSTTTGTAYEQYF. DNA of the CDR3: TGTGCCAGCAGCACCACGACCGGGACAGCCTACGAGCAGTACTTC. The genes are TRBV7-2 and TRBJ2-7; TRBD1 matches at 7 bases. J lost 2 bases, V lost 5 bases, and 9 bases had no gene match. The CDR3 consists of 15 residues. Germline loops: CDR1 SGHTA, CDR2 FQGNSA.